This T cell receptor beta chain was observed in a study of cytomegalovirus exposure and HLA in healthy donors. Study overall: The early release's HLA-typed donors yielded approximately 85 million unique TCRs.

Trimming removed 1 base from V and 5 bases from J, with 12 bases in between. Per the germline V gene, CDR1 is GTSNPN and CDR2 is SVGIG (reference sequence). This CDR3 comprises 13 residues. The PCR made use of 60 Vbeta and 13 Jbeta primers. Profiled with immunoSEQ multiplex PCR; TCRdb holds only in-frame clones, not every one. The profile shows some 130,000 clones, 65% to 90% of them singletons. This TCR derives from a male donor in good health and CMV-seropositive. The V and J genes are TRBV30 and TRBJ2-7; weak D call: TRBD1 (6 bases). The sample was PBMCs. CDR3 bases: TGTGCCTGGAGTGAACAGGGAGTCCACGAGCAGTACTTC. Encoded protein: CAWSEQGVHEQYF. The full variable domain, completed using reference TRBV30 and TRBJ2-7, is SQTIHQWPATLVQPVGSPLSLECTVEGTSNPNLYWYRQAAGRGLQLLFYSVGIGQISSEVPQNLSASRPQDRQFILSSKKLLLSDSGFYLCAWSEQGVHEQYFGPGTRLTVT.